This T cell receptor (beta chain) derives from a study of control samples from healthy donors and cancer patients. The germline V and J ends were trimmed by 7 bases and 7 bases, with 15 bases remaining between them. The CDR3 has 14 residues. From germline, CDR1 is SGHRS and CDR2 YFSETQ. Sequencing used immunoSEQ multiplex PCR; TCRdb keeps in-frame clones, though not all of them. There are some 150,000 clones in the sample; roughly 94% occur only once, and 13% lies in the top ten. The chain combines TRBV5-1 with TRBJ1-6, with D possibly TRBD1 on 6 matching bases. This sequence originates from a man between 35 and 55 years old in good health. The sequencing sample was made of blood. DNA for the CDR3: TGCGCCAGCGGGAAGGGACAAAGCAATTCACCCCTCCACTTT. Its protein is CASGKGQSNSPLHF.